This T cell receptor (beta chain) was sequenced in a study of blood T cell repertoires in COVID-19. Across the study: The United States, Italy and Spain supplied acute and convalescent COVID-19 samples.

The protocol was immunoSEQ multiplex PCR, while the TCRdb copy is restricted to in-frame clones and leaves out a portion. Among approximately 130,000 clones listed, around 83% were seen once. Germline CDR1 SGDLS, CDR2 YYNGEE. Trimming stripped 4 bases from V and 4 bases from J, with 14 bases between. CDR3 length: 14 amino acids. This TCR derives from a human donor in a cohort sampled during active COVID-19. Material: peripheral blood. The gene calls are TRBV9 and TRBJ2-5; the D gene is possibly TRBD2 (5 bases). The CDR3 coding sequence is TGTGCCAGCAGCCCTCCCCTGAGGGCAGAGACCCAGTACTTC. This translates into CASSPPLRAETQYF.